This T cell receptor beta chain appears in the sequencing data of a study of T cells in Graves' hyperthyroidism and ophthalmopathy. CDR1 and CDR2 from the germline V gene are SNHLY and FYNNEI. V was cut by 4 bases and J by 3 bases, with 10 bases left in between. This CDR3 is 13 amino acids long. Using RNA transcripts as the source, TCR beta CDR3 regions were amplified. The TCR CDR3 first-round RT-PCR relied on the HTBI primer set. TCRdb analysed the multiplex PCR reads with MiXCR anew, one entry per CDR3 protein. The sample lists 300,000 to 350,000 distinct CDR3 sequences, approximately 22% occurring once. This clonotype was detected many times.

The receptor comes from a woman aged 45-59 years with Graves' hyperthyroidism. The chain is built from TRBV2 and TRBJ2-7; D may be TRBD2 (5 bases). Sequenced input: blood. The chain's CDR3 is CASSGIGDYEQYF. In nucleotides, the CDR3 is TGTGCCAGCAGTGGAATCGGGGACTACGAGCAGTACTTC.